These T cell receptor beta chains were read from a single sample in a study of blood T cell repertoires in COVID-19. The repertoire was sequenced with immunoSEQ multiplex PCR; TCRdb's copy has only in-frame clones and lacks some. Of around 460,000 clones listed, roughly 90% are singletons. Sequencing was done on a sample of peripheral blood. These TCRs come from a man between 18 and 29 years old with COVID-19, enrolled during active disease. Both conserved end residues are trimmed from each CDR3. The order of the fields is clone size, CDR3 length, V gene, CDR3 protein. Only some rows state a clone size, as once, few, many or a class for expanded clones.

>-|12|TRBV25-1
ASSDGQVGETQY
>-|14|TRBV6-1
ASSGGTAGNLYGYT
>-|13|TRBV28
ASSPQGATNSPLH
>-|11|TRBV4-1
ASSHGQGVEQF
>-|11|TRBV3-1/TRBV3-2
ASSRGQAYGYT
>-|14|TRBV19
ASRPGDYTLNYGYT
>-|14|TRBV18
ASSLRRDTNTGELF
>once|9|TRBV5-6
ASNQGGTQY
>-|13|TRBV7-8
ASSPGTGSTGELF
>once|12|TRBV7-9
ASSLGGTGEKLF
>-|11|TRBV12-3/TRBV12-4
ASSLYRAHEQY
>-|11|TRBV14
ASSQQGYGELF
>-|14|TRBV12-5
ASNYATSGSSYEQY
>-|14|TRBV4-2
ASSQEAGGLYNEQF
>-|13|TRBV19
ASSARGFSGNTIY
>-|12|TRBV7-3
ASSLVGRGDEQF
>-|13|TRBV6-5
ASSYLPGQDYEQY
>-|12|TRBV6-5
ASSETGQGGGYT
>-|11|TRBV10-3
AIKEDLRQPQH
>-|11|TRBV24-1
ATSDPRLNEQF